The 28 T cell receptor beta chains below were found in one sample sequenced in a study of T cell responses to AZD1222 COVID-19 vaccine. The method was immunoSEQ multiplex PCR; TCRdb's version includes in-frame clones alone and lacks a portion of them. This sample has around 110,000 clones; approximately 85% occur once, and the top ten carry roughly 3.7%. Sequenced material: peripheral blood, taken on day 0 of MenACWY control vaccination. Source of these receptors: an adult in good health.

The CDR3 nucleotides are TGTGCCAGCAGCTTAGATCGCGGTCTTGACGAGACCCAGTACTTC. Translated: CASSLDRGLDETQYF. V usage is TRBV7-2 and J usage is TRBJ2-5; D not resolved. In germline, CDR1 is SGHTA, CDR2 FQGNSA. Trimming left V 1 base short and J 5 bases short, with 14 bases between. The CDR3 is 15 residues long.

The chain is built from TRBV9 and TRBJ2-3; the D gene could be TRBD1 or TRBD2 (5 bases each). V lost 0 bases and J lost 0, with 8 bases in between. This CDR3 spans 15 amino acids. Germline CDR1 is SGDLS and CDR2 is YYNGEE. CDR3 protein: CASSVDWGSTDTQYF. The CDR3 DNA follows: TGTGCCAGCAGCGTAGATTGGGGGAGCACAGATACGCAGTATTTT.

A word on this clone: Additional DNA sequences in this sample encode the identical CDR3. The chain couples TRBV5-1 to TRBJ2-5, with D perhaps given as TRBD1 or TRBD2 (5 bases each). Germline values: CDR1 SGHRS, CDR2 YFSETQ. This CDR3 has 13 amino acids. V was cut by 0 bases and J by 4 bases, with 7 bases left in between. The CDR3 protein is CASSLEGRETQYF. DNA of the CDR3: TGCGCCAGCAGCTTGGAGGGGAGAGAGACCCAGTACTTC.

This clone occurred once. V is TRBV11-2 and J is TRBJ1-5, with D unclear. Germline V lookup: CDR1 SGHAT, CDR2 FQNNGV. The CDR3 totals 10 residues. V was pared by 0 bases and J by 10 bases, with 1 base between. CDR3 loop: CASSLDPQHF. Written as DNA, the CDR3 is TGTGCCAGCAGCTTAGACCCCCAGCATTTT.

As regards this clone: Germline is not matched at one junction end, which may reflect a read error. The chain is built from TRBV7-7 and TRBJ2-1; 8 nucleotides line up with TRBD1. This CDR3 region has 15 residues. Germline CDR1 is SSHAT and CDR2 is FNYEAQ (reference sequence). The CDR3 spells CASSSGQGPYNEQFF. The DNA of the CDR3 is TGTGCTAGCAGCTCCGGACAGGGACCCTACAATGAGCAGTTCTTC.

The rearrangement uses TRBV7-6 and TRBJ1-1; weak D call: TRBD1 (5 bases). Germline V CDR1 and CDR2: SGHVS, FNYEAQ. CDR3 length: 14 amino acids. V was trimmed by 2 bases and J by 0 bases, leaving 7 bases between them. CDR3 DNA: TGTGCCAGCAGCTTAAGGGGTATGAACACTGAAGCTTTCTTT. It translates to CASSLRGMNTEAFF.

This clone was found once. The chain combines TRBV7-9 with TRBJ1-1, with D perhaps TRBD1 (5 bases). Germline CDR1 and CDR2: SEHNR and FQNEAQ (reference sequence). The CDR3 covers 13 residues. V lost 2 bases and J lost 4, with 8 bases in between. The CDR3 protein is CASSLQGGTEAFF. CDR3 DNA sequence: TGTGCCAGCAGCTTACAGGGTGGCACTGAAGCTTTCTTT.

The J gene is TRBJ1-2, the V gene TRBV7-9; TRBD1 agrees at 7 bases. V was pared by 4 bases and J by 1 base, with 9 bases of the junction left unmatched. The CDR3 runs to 16 residues. CDR1 and CDR2 from the germline V gene are SEHNR and FQNEAQ (reference sequence). The CDR3 protein is CASSSSRDSLNYGYTF. CDR3 DNA: TGTGCCAGCAGCTCCAGCAGGGACAGTCTTAACTATGGCTACACCTTC.

This chain connects TRBV7-2 to TRBJ1-1; no clear D gene. CDR3 length equals 16 residues. CDR1 SGHTA and CDR2 FQGNSA come from the germline V gene. V lost 6 bases, J lost 1 base, and 18 bases lay in between. CDR3 sequence reads: CASRPLDGRTNTEAFF. CDR3 DNA: TGTGCCAGCAGACCACTAGACGGACGTACGAACACTGAAGCTTTCTTT.

V gene TRBV11-2 combines with J gene TRBJ1-1; D call uncertain. V was clipped by 6 bases and J by 5 bases, with 13 bases between them. The germline V gene encodes CDR1 SGHAT and CDR2 FQNNGV. This CDR3 region has 13 residues. This CDR3 is CASRVERSTEAFF. For the CDR3, the DNA is TGTGCCAGCAGAGTAGAAAGGTCAACTGAAGCTTTCTTT.

Written as DNA, the CDR3 is TGTGCCACCAGTGACTCGCGACTAAGCGCCTACAATGAGCAGTTCTTC. Protein product: CATSDSRLSAYNEQFF. The chain carries TRBV24-1 and TRBJ2-1; possible D gene TRBD2, 5 bases. Germline CDR1 KGHDR, CDR2 SFDVKD. There are 16 residues in the CDR3. V lost 4 bases to trimming and J lost 2 bases, with 14 bases between them.

This chain uses TRBV19 with TRBJ1-6; tentative D call: TRBD1 (6 bases). CDR3 length: 14 amino acids. The V and J ends lost 3 bases and 8 bases respectively, with 11 bases between them. CDR1 is LNHDA and CDR2 is SQIVND in the germline V gene (reference sequence). The CDR3 loop is CASSMGGSDSPLHF. Here the CDR3 DNA reads TGTGCCAGTAGTATGGGGGGCTCGGATTCACCCCTCCACTTT.

This sequence joins TRBV4-2 and TRBJ2-7; D possibly matches TRBD1 or TRBD2 (5 bases each). The CDR3 is made up of 16 amino acids. The V end lost 0 bases, the J end lost 2 bases, and 14 bases lay between the germline ends. CDR1 and CDR2 from the germline V gene are LGHNA and YNFKEQ. The CDR3 loop is CASSQDARGEPYEQYF. CDR3 coding DNA: TGTGCCAGCAGCCAAGATGCGAGAGGGGAGCCCTACGAGCAGTACTTC.

The chain carries TRBV6-5 and TRBJ1-1; D may be TRBD1 (6 bases). Trimming removed 2 bases at V and 5 bases at J, with 15 bases between. The germline V gene has CDR1 MNHEY and CDR2 SVGAGI. This CDR3 is 15 amino acids long. The CDR3 DNA follows: TGTGCCAGCAGTTACAACCGGCAGGGGAGGACTGAAGCTTTCTTT. Protein: CASSYNRQGRTEAFF.

V is TRBV24-1 and J is TRBJ1-2, with D perhaps TRBD1 (5 bases). The V end lost 4 bases, the J end lost 6 bases, and 14 bases lay between the germline ends. The CDR3 runs to 14 residues. Germline-derived CDR1 and CDR2 are KGHDR and SFDVKD. CDR3 nucleotides: TGTGCCACCAGTGACCCAGGCAGGGAAGATGGCTACACCTTC. It specifies CATSDPGREDGYTF.

The V and J genes are TRBV27 and TRBJ1-4, with D perhaps TRBD1 (5 bases). CDR3 size: 20 residues. CDR1 MNHEY and CDR2 SMNVEV come from the germline V gene (reference sequence). V lost 3 bases to trimming and J lost 2 bases, with 25 bases between them. The CDR3 region has the DNA TGTGCCAGCAGTTTTCGGGGGGACTCGCAAGGCTTTCCCACTAATGAAAAACTGTTTTTT. The encoded protein is CASSFRGDSQGFPTNEKLFF.

This chain uses TRBV5-6 with TRBJ1-2; D might be TRBD1 (5 bases). The ends were cut back, 3 bases at V and 5 bases at J, with 11 bases in the middle. The germline V gene encodes CDR1 SGHDT and CDR2 YYEEEE. The CDR3 contains 13 residues. The CDR3 nucleotides are TGTGCCAGCAGCTCGCATGACAGATATGGCTACACCTTC. Its protein is CASSSHDRYGYTF.

V gene TRBV6-5 combines with J gene TRBJ2-3; TRBD1 or TRBD2 may be the D gene (5 bases each). This CDR3 comprises 13 residues. CDR1 is MNHEY, CDR2 SVGAGI, per germline. V lost 7 bases to trimming and J lost 2 bases, with 10 bases between them. CDR3 region: CASKGPITDTQYF. In DNA form, the CDR3 reads TGTGCCAGCAAGGGACCAATCACAGATACGCAGTATTTT.

The chain has TRBV3-1 (or the pseudogene TRBV3-2) and TRBJ2-5, with D unclear. V was trimmed by 4 bases and J by 2 bases, leaving 8 bases between them. CDR3 length: 13 residues. CDR1 and CDR2 from the germline V gene are LGHDT and YNNKEL (reference sequence). CDR3 DNA sequence: TGTGCCAGCAGCCCCCGGCAACAAGAGACCCAGTACTTC. It codes for CASSPRQQETQYF.

The chain carries TRBV15 and TRBJ2-5; possibly TRBD1 for D (5 bases). Trimming left V 0 bases short and J 3 bases short, with 11 bases between. Germline values: CDR1 LNHNV, CDR2 YYDKDF (reference sequence). The CDR3 is 15 residues long. CDR3 bases: TGTGCCACCAGCAGAGATAGGGGCAGGGAAGAGACCCAGTACTTC. Protein sequence: CATSRDRGREETQYF.

This clone showed up just once. J is TRBJ2-5 and V is TRBV15; D remains ambiguous. Per germline, CDR1 LNHNV and CDR2 YYDKDF (reference sequence). V lost 3 bases to trimming and J lost 0 bases, with 8 bases between them. The CDR3 totals 14 residues. In nucleotides, the CDR3 is TGTGCCACCAGCAGGGACGGGTACCAAGAGACCCAGTACTTC. Translation: CATSRDGYQETQYF.

CDR3 region: CASSIRTGGGYTF. In DNA form, the CDR3 reads TGTGCCAGCAGTATCAGGACAGGTGGCGGCTACACCTTC. The rearrangement joins TRBV28 to TRBJ1-2; TRBD1 matches at 7 bases. The V gene's germline CDR1 is MDHEN and CDR2 SYDVKM. The CDR3 spans 13 residues. The V and J ends lost 5 bases and 8 bases, in that order; junction bases with no gene match: 8.

This clone was recorded only once. This sequence joins TRBV18 and TRBJ2-5, with 10 bases identical to TRBD2. V was clipped by 4 bases and J by 4 bases; unmatched bases: 9. The germline V gene encodes CDR1 KGHSH and CDR2 LQKENI. CDR3 length: 16 residues. The CDR3 is CASSRAGGPSIETQYF. In nucleotides, the CDR3 is TGTGCCAGCTCACGAGCGGGGGGGCCGTCCATAGAGACCCAGTACTTC.

The chain uses TRBV5-5 and TRBJ1-6; D gene unclear. The CDR3 has 15 residues. Trimming removed 4 bases at V and 4 bases at J, with 12 bases between. Germline CDR1 and CDR2: SGHKS and YYEKEE (reference sequence). For the CDR3, the DNA is TGTGCCAGCAGCCCAGCCGTGAGTTATAATTCACCCCTCCACTTT. It translates to CASSPAVSYNSPLHF.

This rearrangement joins TRBV2 to TRBJ2-5, with TRBD1 as a possible D gene (6 bases). Trimming left V 6 bases short and J 1 base short, with 9 bases between. The length of the CDR3 is 13 residues. The germline V gene encodes CDR1 SNHLY and CDR2 FYNNEI. The CDR3: CASRGALQETQYF. CDR3 in DNA: TGTGCCAGCAGGGGGGCCCTCCAAGAGACCCAGTACTTC.

This chain joins TRBV4-2 and TRBJ2-7; the match to TRBD1 covers 7 bases. CDR3 length: 15 residues. J was trimmed by 3 bases and V by 0 bases; bases with no gene match: 5. CDR1 LGHNA and CDR2 YNFKEQ come from the germline V gene. The CDR3 sequence is CASSQETGQNYEQYF. The CDR3, as DNA: TGTGCCAGCAGCCAAGAGACGGGACAGAACTACGAGCAGTACTTC.

This clone has only one observation. The V gene is TRBV6-1, the J gene TRBJ2-7, with TRBD1 as a possible D gene (5 bases). Trimming took 4 bases from V and 0 from J, leaving 16 bases between them. Germline loops: CDR1 MNHNS, CDR2 SASEGT. The CDR3 is 16 residues long. CDR3 loop: CASSAPAGKSSYEQYF. CDR3 nucleotides: TGTGCCAGCAGTGCACCCGCAGGGAAGAGCTCCTACGAGCAGTACTTC.

Concerning this clone: One junction end does not reproduce the germline sequence, and a read error may be involved. V and J are TRBV2 and TRBJ1-5; D is uncertain. CDR1 and CDR2 (germline): SNHLY, FYNNEI. CDR3 size: 13 residues. The CDR3 bases are TGTGCCAGCAGTGAAGCGTACCGCGACAAAGGTCTTTTT. This gives the protein CASSEAYRDKGLF.